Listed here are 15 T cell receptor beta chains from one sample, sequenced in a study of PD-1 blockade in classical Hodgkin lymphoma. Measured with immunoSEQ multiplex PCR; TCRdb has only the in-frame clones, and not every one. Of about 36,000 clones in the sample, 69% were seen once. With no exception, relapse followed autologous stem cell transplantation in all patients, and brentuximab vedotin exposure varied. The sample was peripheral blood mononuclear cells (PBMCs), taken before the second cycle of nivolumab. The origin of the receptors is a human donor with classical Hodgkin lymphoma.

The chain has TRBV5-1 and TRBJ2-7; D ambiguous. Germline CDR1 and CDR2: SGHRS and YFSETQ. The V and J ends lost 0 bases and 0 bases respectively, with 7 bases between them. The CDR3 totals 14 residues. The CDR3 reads CASSLGHSSYEQYF. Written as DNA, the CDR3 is TGCGCCAGCAGCTTGGGACACAGCTCCTACGAGCAGTACTTC.

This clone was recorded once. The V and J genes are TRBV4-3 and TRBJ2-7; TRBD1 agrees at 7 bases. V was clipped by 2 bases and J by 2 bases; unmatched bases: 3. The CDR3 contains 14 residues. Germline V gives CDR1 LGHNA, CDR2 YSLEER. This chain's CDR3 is CASSQNRGPYEQYF. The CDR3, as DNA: TGCGCCAGCAGCCAAAACAGGGGACCCTACGAGCAGTACTTC.

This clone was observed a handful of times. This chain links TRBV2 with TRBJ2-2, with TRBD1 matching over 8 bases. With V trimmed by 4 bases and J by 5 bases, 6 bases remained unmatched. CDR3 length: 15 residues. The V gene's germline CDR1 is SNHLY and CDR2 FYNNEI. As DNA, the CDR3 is TGTGCCAGCAGTGGAACAGGGGGTTTTACCGGGGAGCTGTTTTTT. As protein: CASSGTGGFTGELFF.

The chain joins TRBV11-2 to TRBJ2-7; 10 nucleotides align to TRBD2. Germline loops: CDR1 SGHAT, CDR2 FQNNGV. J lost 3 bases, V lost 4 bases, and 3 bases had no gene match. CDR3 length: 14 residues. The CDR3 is CASSSLAGVYEQYF. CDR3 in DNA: TGTGCCAGCAGCTCGCTAGCGGGGGTCTACGAGCAGTACTTC. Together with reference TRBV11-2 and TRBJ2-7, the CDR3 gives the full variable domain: EAGVAQSPRYKIIEKRQSVAFWCNPISGHATLYWYQQILGQGPKLLIQFQNNGVVDDSQLPKDRFSAERLKGVDSTLKIQPAKLEDSAVYLCASSSLAGVYEQYFGPGTRLTVT.

This CDR3 is CASSPMGSGGYTF. In DNA form, the CDR3 reads TGTGCCAGCTCACCAATGGGAAGTGGTGGCTACACCTTC. J is TRBJ1-2 and V is TRBV18; D unresolved. CDR1 KGHSH and CDR2 LQKENI come from the germline V gene. The CDR3 has 13 amino acids. The ends were cut back, 2 bases at V and 7 bases at J, with 11 bases in the middle.

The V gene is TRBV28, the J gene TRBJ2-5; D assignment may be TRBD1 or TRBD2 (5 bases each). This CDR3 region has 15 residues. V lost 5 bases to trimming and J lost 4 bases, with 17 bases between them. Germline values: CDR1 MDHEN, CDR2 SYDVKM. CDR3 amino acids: CASSTAGTGRETQYF. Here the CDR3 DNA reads TGTGCCAGCAGTACCGCCGGGACGGGGAGAGAGACCCAGTACTTC.

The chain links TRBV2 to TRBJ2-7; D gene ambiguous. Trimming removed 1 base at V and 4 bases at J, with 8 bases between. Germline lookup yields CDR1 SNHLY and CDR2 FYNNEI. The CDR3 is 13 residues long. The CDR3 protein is CASSEVNRYEQYF. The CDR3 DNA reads TGTGCCAGCAGTGAAGTTAATAGATACGAGCAGTACTTC.

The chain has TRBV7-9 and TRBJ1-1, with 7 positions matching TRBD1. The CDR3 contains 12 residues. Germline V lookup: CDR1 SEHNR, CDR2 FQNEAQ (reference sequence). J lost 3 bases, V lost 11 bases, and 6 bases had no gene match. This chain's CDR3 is CAAGGLDTEAFF. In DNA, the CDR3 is TGTGCCGCAGGGGGGCTCGACACTGAAGCTTTCTTT.

Here the CDR3 reads CASSKIAGGSIQETQYF. CDR3 in DNA: TGTGCCAGTAGTAAGATCGCGGGGGGGTCAATCCAAGAGACCCAGTACTTC. The rearrangement joins TRBV19 to TRBJ2-5, with 9 positions matching TRBD2. Germline CDR1 is LNHDA and CDR2 is SQIVND (reference sequence). This CDR3 comprises 17 residues. V lost 4 bases, J lost 1 base, and 10 bases stayed unmatched. The full variable domain, rest sourced from reference TRBV19 and TRBJ2-5, is DGGITQSPKYLFRKEGQNVTLSCEQNLNHDAMYWYRQDPGQGLRLIYYSQIVNDFQKGDIAEGYSVSREKKESFPLTVTSAQKNPTAFYLCASSKIAGGSIQETQYFGPGTRLLVL.

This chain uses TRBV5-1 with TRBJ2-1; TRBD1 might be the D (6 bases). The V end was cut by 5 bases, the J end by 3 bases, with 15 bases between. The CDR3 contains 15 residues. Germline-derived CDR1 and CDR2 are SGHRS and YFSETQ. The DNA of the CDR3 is TGCGCCAGCAGTTTCGGAAGGGGGAACTACAATGAGCAGTTCTTC. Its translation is CASSFGRGNYNEQFF. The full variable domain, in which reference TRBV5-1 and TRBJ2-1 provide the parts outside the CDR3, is KAGVTQTPRYLIKTRGQQVTLSCSPISGHRSVSWYQQTPGQGLQFLFEYFSETQRNKGNFPGRFSGRQFSNSRSEMNVSTLELGDSALYLCASSFGRGNYNEQFFGPGTRLTVL.

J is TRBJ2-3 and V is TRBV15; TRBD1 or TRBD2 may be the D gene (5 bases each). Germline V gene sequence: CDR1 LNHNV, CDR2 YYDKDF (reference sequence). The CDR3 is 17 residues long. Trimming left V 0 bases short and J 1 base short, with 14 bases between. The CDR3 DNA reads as TGTGCCACCAGCAGAGATCGAAGAGGGGCTGGCACAGATACGCAGTATTTT. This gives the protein CATSRDRRGAGTDTQYF.

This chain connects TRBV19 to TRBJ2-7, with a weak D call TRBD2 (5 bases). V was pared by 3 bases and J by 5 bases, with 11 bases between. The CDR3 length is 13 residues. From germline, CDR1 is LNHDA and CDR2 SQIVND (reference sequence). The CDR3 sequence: CASSILRGDEQYF. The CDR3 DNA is TGTGCCAGTAGTATCCTCCGGGGTGACGAGCAGTACTTC.

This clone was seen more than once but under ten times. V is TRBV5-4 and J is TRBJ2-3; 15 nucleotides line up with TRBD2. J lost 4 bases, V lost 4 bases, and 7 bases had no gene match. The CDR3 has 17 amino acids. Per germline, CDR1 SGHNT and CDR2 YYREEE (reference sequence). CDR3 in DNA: TGTGCCAGCAGCCACGGGACTAGCGGGGGGAGGGCAGATACGCAGTATTTT. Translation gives CASSHGTSGGRADTQYF.

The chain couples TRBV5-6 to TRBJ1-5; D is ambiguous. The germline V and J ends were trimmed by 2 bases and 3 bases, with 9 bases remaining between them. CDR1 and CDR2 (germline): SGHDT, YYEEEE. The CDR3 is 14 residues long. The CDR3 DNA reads TGTGCCAGCAGCTTCGGGCAGCACAATCAGCCCCAGCATTTT. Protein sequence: CASSFGQHNQPQHF.

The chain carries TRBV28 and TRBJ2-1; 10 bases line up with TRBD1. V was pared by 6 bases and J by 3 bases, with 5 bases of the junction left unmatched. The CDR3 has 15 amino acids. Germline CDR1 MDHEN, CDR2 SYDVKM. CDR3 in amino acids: CASRSGTGDYNEQFF. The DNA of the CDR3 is TGTGCCAGCAGGTCCGGGACAGGGGACTACAATGAGCAGTTCTTC.